This TCR beta chain is from a study of shared clonotypes between healthy human individuals (dated by TCRdb to the early 2020s). Notes on the research overall: The cohort comprised a couple of women and a few men aged 18 to 49 years. The study deeply sequenced blood TCR repertoires of five healthy adults to estimate repertoire size and the extent of clonotype sharing between individuals. Per donor, leukapheresis produced somewhere between about 0.8 and 9 billion PBMCs. Libraries were prepared and TCR repertoires were sequenced by different laboratories using diverse techniques, in order to increase sequencing depth and limit assay-specific biases. For each donor, three plates each were used for CD4 naive and CD4 memory, two plates were used for CD8 naive, and one plate was used for CD8 memory.

Using the deep immunoSEQ assay, TCR CDR3 regions were amplified from genomic DNA by multiplex PCR. Extracted genomic DNA from each cell subset was distributed evenly across all wells of several immunoSEQ 96-well plates, and each plate was treated as a replicate. For sorted subsets, roughly 200 ng of genomic DNA, equivalent to 25,000 to 30,000 T cell genomes, went into each replicate PCR. Purified libraries were quantified with a Qubit 3.0 fluorometer, sized on a Bioanalyzer 2100, and re-quantified with the KAPA Library Quantification kit. A separate single-read 150-cycle Illumina NextSeq 550 flow cell was used to sequence each immunoSEQ 96-well plate. In the original analysis: The immunoSEQ output contained only junctional sequences without quality scores, so filtering could not match that applied to full-length reads. To assign V/J genes and CDR3, sequences were annotated against IMGT germline references using PyIR, a Python wrapper for IgBLAST v1.9. Reads with weak V/J assignments (E-value above 1e-6), missing CDR3, stop codons, out-of-frame junctions, or ambiguous translated residues were removed. A V3J clonotype was defined by an identical inferred V gene, J gene, and CDR3 amino acid sequence. Percentage overlap between repertoires was computed as shared unique clonotypes divided by the size of the smaller repertoire. Repertoire richness was assessed with RTK rarefaction, the Chao1 estimator, and Recon v2.1 estimates of unobserved clonotypes. Generation probabilities were computed with OLGA for all TCRbeta clonotypes obtained by the gDNA method from a few donors. Sourced from immuneACCESS, this table was stored by TCRdb with only in-frame sequences that have V and J called. A share of the clones is absent; for the studies checked, an unresolved V gene accounts for under half, and the remainder has no known explanation. For V, J and clone size, that table is used; D and trimming come from the DNA. Present in this sample are about 320,000 clones, over 75% of which were seen just once. About 16% of the sample comes from the top ten.

Spanning cysteine to phenylalanine, the CDR3 consists of 12 amino acids. The read is trimmed to its CDR3 DNA, 36 bases read in frame from base 1. Germline trimming: 4 bases from V, 8 bases from J; junction bases outside gene matches: 7. The germline V gene (reference sequence) yields GTSNPN for CDR1 and SVGIG for CDR2. Healthy HIV-negative adults with no recently reported acute infections or vaccinations were included as donors. Every donor was a Caucasian adult living in Nashville, Tennessee, USA. CD8 memory samples combined magnetically selected CD45RO+ cells with CCR7-negative CD45RA+ effector memory (TemRA) cells. After blood collection by leukapheresis, PBMCs were isolated using Ficoll-Histopaque density gradient centrifugation and then cryopreserved in the vapor phase of liquid nitrogen. Analytical flow cytometry was used to check the purity and quantity of every magnetically sorted T cell population. Each sorted fraction had its genomic DNA isolated and then quantified by UV absorbance on a Nanodrop 2000c.

This clone has more than one count but fewer than ten. Its antigen target is currently unknown. Base qualities were left out, and no much larger clone turns up one base away. Summary of the overall study and its limitations: Pairwise subsampling led to the expectation that sequencing depth would affect the degree of clonotype sharing among donors. Incomplete sequencing was indicated by rarefaction of sorted-subset datasets, despite the large sequencing depth. The genetic and exposure-history diversity represented was limited by the small number of donors. Sampling was restricted to blood, and TCR repertoires in tissues likely differ from the TCR repertoires found in blood. Higher generation probabilities were observed for clonotypes shared by all four sorted-subset donors than for non-shared clonotypes. Larger estimated clonotype richness was generally found for naive subsets than for memory subsets. When a handful of donors were compared, the shared fraction of clonotypes was about 5% for naive CD4, roughly 3.3% for naive CD8, 2.3% for memory CD4, and roughly 0.43% for memory CD8.

The receptor's source is a man younger than 30 in good health. The sample comprised memory CD8+ T cells sorted from blood. The cell subset or site label corresponds to: CD45RO+ cells pooled with CCR7-negative TemRA cells. The chain uses TRBV30 and TRBJ1-2, with 7 bases aligning to TRBD1. The DNA reads as follows: TGTGCCTGGATCGACACAGGGGTAGGCTACACCTTC. Its protein is CAWIDTGVGYTF. Reference TRBV30 and TRBJ1-2 proteins supply the regions before and after the CDR3; the full variable domain is: SQTIHQWPATLVQPVGSPLSLECTVEGTSNPNLYWYRQAAGRGLQLLFYSVGIGQISSEVPQNLSASRPQDRQFILSSKKLLLSDSGFYLCAWIDTGVGYTFGSGTRLTVV.